The 16 T cell receptor beta chains below all came from one sample that was sequenced in a study of cytomegalovirus exposure and HLA in healthy donors. This PCR relied on a set of 60 Vbeta primers and 13 Jbeta primers. TCRdb keeps only in-frame clones here, not all; method: immunoSEQ multiplex PCR. The data show some 150,000 clones, roughly 79% seen once. The sequenced sample was PBMCs. Every receptor here comes from a woman aged 45-59 years in good health and CMV-seronegative.

The V and J genes are TRBV30 and TRBJ1-1, with unresolved D. Trimming took off 4 bases at V and 2 bases at J, with 8 bases between the two ends. The germline gives CDR1 GTSNPN, CDR2 SVGIG (reference sequence). The CDR3 has 12 amino acids. In DNA form, the CDR3 reads TGTGCCTGGACCAACAAAAACACTGAAGCTTTCTTT. Its translation is CAWTNKNTEAFF. Complete variable domain (other parts from reference TRBV30 and TRBJ1-1): SQTIHQWPATLVQPVGSPLSLECTVEGTSNPNLYWYRQAAGRGLQLLFYSVGIGQISSEVPQNLSASRPQDRQFILSSKKLLLSDSGFYLCAWTNKNTEAFFGQGTRLTVV.

The chain carries TRBV7-3 and TRBJ1-2, with a tentative D call TRBD1 (5 bases). This CDR3 is 12 amino acids long. In germline, CDR1 is SGHTA, CDR2 FQGTGA. V lost 4 bases and J lost 6, with 9 bases in between. The CDR3 nucleotides read TGTGCCAGCAGCTCGACCAGGGATGGCTACACCTTC. The encoded protein is CASSSTRDGYTF.

This clone was seen a few times. The V and J genes are TRBV7-8 and TRBJ1-5; D is unresolved. Germline assignment: CDR1 SGHVS and CDR2 FQNEAQ. V lost 4 bases and J 7 bases, leaving 14 bases between the germline ends. The CDR3 has 14 amino acids. CDR3 bases: TGTGCCAGCAGCTCCGGGTCGGCGGGGCAGCCCCAGCATTTT. It is translated as CASSSGSAGQPQHF.

This chain joins TRBV18 and TRBJ1-1; D unclear. Deletions cut 4 bases from V and 1 base from J, with 13 bases between. CDR1 is KGHSH and CDR2 is LQKENI in the germline V gene. This CDR3 has 15 residues. The CDR3 reads CASSRILEGNTEAFF. CDR3 bases: TGTGCCAGCTCACGCATTCTCGAGGGGAACACTGAAGCTTTCTTT.

J is TRBJ2-3 and V is TRBV11-2; 9 positions match TRBD2. The trim removed 5 bases at V and 2 bases at J, leaving 5 bases unmatched. Germline CDR1 is SGHAT and CDR2 is FQNNGV. The CDR3 has 15 amino acids. CDR3 residues: CASSVGLAYTDTQYF. Here the CDR3 DNA reads TGTGCCAGCAGCGTCGGACTAGCGTACACAGATACGCAGTATTTT.

This clone appeared a few times. The chain uses TRBV6-5 and TRBJ1-4; D call uncertain. There are 13 residues in the CDR3. V was pared by 5 bases and J by 4 bases, with 8 bases between. Per germline, CDR1 MNHEY and CDR2 SVGAGI. The CDR3 nucleotides are TGTGCCAGCAGTCCTGTCCTTAATGAAAAACTGTTTTTT. Translated, it gives CASSPVLNEKLFF.

The gene calls are TRBV5-1 and TRBJ2-7; D may be TRBD1 (8 bases). The CDR3 spans 15 residues. The V end lost 3 bases, the J end lost 5 bases, and 18 bases lay between the germline ends. Germline V gene sequence: CDR1 SGHRS, CDR2 YFSETQ. CDR3 coding DNA: TGCGCCAGCAGCTGGGCGGACAGGGAGGGAAACGAGCAGTACTTC. As protein: CASSWADREGNEQYF. Complete variable domain (other parts from reference TRBV5-1 and TRBJ2-7): KAGVTQTPRYLIKTRGQQVTLSCSPISGHRSVSWYQQTPGQGLQFLFEYFSETQRNKGNFPGRFSGRQFSNSRSEMNVSTLELGDSALYLCASSWADREGNEQYFGPGTRLTVT.

The DNA of the CDR3 is TGTGCCAGCAGTAAGTTAACGGGACAGGGACTCCTGGAGCAGTACTTC. It translates to CASSKLTGQGLLEQYF. The chain has TRBV28 and TRBJ2-7, with TRBD1 identical over 9 bases. The germline CDR1 and CDR2 sequences are MDHEN and SYDVKM. The ends lost 5 bases at V and 7 bases at J; junction bases unmatched: 15. The CDR3 runs 16 residues.

The chain couples TRBV7-9 to TRBJ2-3, with TRBD2 matching 12 bases. Germline V lookup: CDR1 SEHNR, CDR2 FQNEAQ (reference sequence). The CDR3 is 19 residues long. With 5 bases clipped from V and 1 base from J, the junction kept 13 bases outside the gene matches. This CDR3 is CASSRLSSGRVKGTDTQYF. The DNA of the CDR3 is TGTGCCAGCAGCCGCCTTTCTAGCGGGAGGGTAAAGGGCACAGATACGCAGTATTTT.

The genes are TRBV29-1 and TRBJ2-1; 8 bases are shared with TRBD1. This CDR3 region has 14 residues. Trimming at V came to 8 bases and at J to 3 bases, leaving 9 bases not matched to a gene. Germline V gene lookup returns CDR1 SQVTM and CDR2 ANQGSEA. CDR3 nucleotide sequence: TGCAGCATTAGGAAGACAGGGGTCTACAATGAGCAGTTCTTC. Amino acids: CSIRKTGVYNEQFF.

The chain carries TRBV19 and TRBJ2-7, with D hard to call. The germline V gene encodes CDR1 LNHDA and CDR2 SQIVND (reference sequence). V lost 0 bases and J lost 2, with 11 bases in between. The CDR3 is made up of 15 amino acids. DNA of the CDR3: TGTGCCAGTAGTATAGATCGTAGGAGTACCTACGAGCAGTACTTC. Residues: CASSIDRRSTYEQYF.

The chain is built from TRBV30 and TRBJ2-2, with TRBD1 identical over 8 bases. The CDR3 is 14 amino acids. Trimming took 3 bases from V and 4 from J; bases not matched to a gene: 4. Germline values: CDR1 GTSNPN, CDR2 SVGIG (reference sequence). In DNA, the CDR3 is TGTGCCTGGAGAACAGGGGGTATCACCGGGGAGCTGTTTTTT. This translates into CAWRTGGITGELFF. The variable domain in full, with the rest retrieved from reference TRBV30 and TRBJ2-2, is SQTIHQWPATLVQPVGSPLSLECTVEGTSNPNLYWYRQAAGRGLQLLFYSVGIGQISSEVPQNLSASRPQDRQFILSSKKLLLSDSGFYLCAWRTGGITGELFFGEGSRLTVL.

This clone has only one observation. The genes are TRBV11-2 and TRBJ1-2, with D perhaps TRBD1 (5 bases). This CDR3 region has 15 residues. The germline V gene has CDR1 SGHAT and CDR2 FQNNGV. V was cut by 5 bases and J by 8 bases, with 21 bases left in between. CDR3 loop: CASSPPGGTAYGYTF. CDR3 bases: TGTGCCAGCAGCCCCCCAGGCGGGACCGCGTACGGCTACACCTTC.

V and J are TRBV7-9 and TRBJ2-1; 7 bases agree with TRBD1. The CDR3 loop spans 12 amino acids. CDR1 SEHNR and CDR2 FQNEAQ come from the germline V gene (reference sequence). Germline trimming cut 3 bases from V and 10 bases from J; bases unmatched to any gene: 3. Written as DNA, the CDR3 is TGTGCCAGCAGCTTCCAGACAGGGGAGCAGTTCTTC. Its protein product is CASSFQTGEQFF.

The chain's CDR3 is CASSLRDRGFDEQYF. The CDR3 DNA reads TGCGCCAGCAGCCTCCGGGACAGGGGGTTCGACGAGCAGTACTTC. The gene calls are TRBV5-1 and TRBJ2-7; 11 nucleotides agree with TRBD1. Germline V gene sequence: CDR1 SGHRS, CDR2 YFSETQ. Trimming at V came to 4 bases and at J to 5 bases, leaving 8 bases not matched to a gene. The CDR3 runs to 15 residues. The whole variable domain, filled in from reference TRBV5-1 and TRBJ2-7, reads KAGVTQTPRYLIKTRGQQVTLSCSPISGHRSVSWYQQTPGQGLQFLFEYFSETQRNKGNFPGRFSGRQFSNSRSEMNVSTLELGDSALYLCASSLRDRGFDEQYFGPGTRLTVT.

The J gene is TRBJ2-1, the V gene TRBV10-3, with 8 bases matching TRBD2. Trimming took 7 bases from V and 0 from J; bases not matched to a gene: 11. The CDR3 consists of 17 residues. Germline CDR1 reads ENHRY; CDR2 reads SYGVKD. The CDR3 is CAINGPLAGRSYNEQFF. As DNA, the CDR3 is TGTGCCATCAACGGTCCCTTAGCGGGGCGCTCCTACAATGAGCAGTTCTTC.